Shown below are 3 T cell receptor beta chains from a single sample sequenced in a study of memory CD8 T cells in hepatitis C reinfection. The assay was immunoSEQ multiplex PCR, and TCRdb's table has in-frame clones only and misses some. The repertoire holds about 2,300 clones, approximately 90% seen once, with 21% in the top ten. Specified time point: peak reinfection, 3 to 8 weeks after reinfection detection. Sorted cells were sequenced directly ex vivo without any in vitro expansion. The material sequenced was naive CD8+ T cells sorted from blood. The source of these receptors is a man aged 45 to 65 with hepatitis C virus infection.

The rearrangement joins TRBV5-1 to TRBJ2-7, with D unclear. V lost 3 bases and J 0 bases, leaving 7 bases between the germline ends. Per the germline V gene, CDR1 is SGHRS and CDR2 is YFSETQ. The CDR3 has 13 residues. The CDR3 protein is CASSSTSSYEQYF. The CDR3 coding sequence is TGCGCCAGCAGCTCCACAAGCTCCTACGAGCAGTACTTC.

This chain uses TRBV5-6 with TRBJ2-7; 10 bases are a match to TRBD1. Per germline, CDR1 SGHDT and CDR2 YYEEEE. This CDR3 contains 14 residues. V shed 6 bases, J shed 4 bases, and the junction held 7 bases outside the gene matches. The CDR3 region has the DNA TGTGCCAGCACGGGACAGGGGAAAGTGTACGAGCAGTACTTC. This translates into CASTGQGKVYEQYF.

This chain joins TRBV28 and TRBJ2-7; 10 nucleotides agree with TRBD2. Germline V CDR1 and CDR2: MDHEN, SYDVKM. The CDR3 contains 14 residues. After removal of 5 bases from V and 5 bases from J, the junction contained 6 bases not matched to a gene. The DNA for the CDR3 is TGTGCCAGCAGTGTACTAGCGGGAAGAGACGAGCAGTACTTC. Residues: CASSVLAGRDEQYF.